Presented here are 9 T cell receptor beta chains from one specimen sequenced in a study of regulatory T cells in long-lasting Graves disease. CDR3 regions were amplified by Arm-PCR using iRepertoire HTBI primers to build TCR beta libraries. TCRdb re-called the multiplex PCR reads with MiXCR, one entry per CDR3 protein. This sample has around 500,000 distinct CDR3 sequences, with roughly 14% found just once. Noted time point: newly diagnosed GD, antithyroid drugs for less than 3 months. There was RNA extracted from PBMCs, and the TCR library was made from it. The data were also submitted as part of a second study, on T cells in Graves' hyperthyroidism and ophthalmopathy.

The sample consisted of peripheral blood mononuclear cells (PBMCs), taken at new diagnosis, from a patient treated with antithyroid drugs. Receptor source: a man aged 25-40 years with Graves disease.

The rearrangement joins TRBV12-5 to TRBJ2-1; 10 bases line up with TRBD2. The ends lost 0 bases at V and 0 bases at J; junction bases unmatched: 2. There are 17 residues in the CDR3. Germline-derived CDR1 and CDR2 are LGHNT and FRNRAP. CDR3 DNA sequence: TGTGCTAGTGGTTTGGTACCTAGCGGGAGCTCCTACAATGAGCAGTTCTTC. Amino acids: CASGLVPSGSSYNEQFF.

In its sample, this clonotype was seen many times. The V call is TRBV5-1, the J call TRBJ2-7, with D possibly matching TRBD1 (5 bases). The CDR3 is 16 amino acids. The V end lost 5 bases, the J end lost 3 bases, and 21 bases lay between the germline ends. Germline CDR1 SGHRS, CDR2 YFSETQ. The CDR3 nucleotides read TGCGCCAGCAGTCCGGATAGGGGCGTAGGTGTCTACGAGCAGTACTTC. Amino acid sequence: CASSPDRGVGVYEQYF.

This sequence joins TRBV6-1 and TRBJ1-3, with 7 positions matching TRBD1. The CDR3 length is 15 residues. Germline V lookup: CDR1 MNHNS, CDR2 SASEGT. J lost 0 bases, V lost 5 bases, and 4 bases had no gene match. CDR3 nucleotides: TGTGCCAGCAGTCAGACAGGGAGCTCTGGAAACACCATATATTTT. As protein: CASSQTGSSGNTIYF.

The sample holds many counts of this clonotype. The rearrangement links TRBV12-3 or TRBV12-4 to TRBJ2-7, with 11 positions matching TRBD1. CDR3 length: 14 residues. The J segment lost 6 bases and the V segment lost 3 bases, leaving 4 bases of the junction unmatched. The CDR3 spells CASSFLGQGGEQYF. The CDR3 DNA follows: TGTGCCAGCAGTTTTTTGGGACAGGGGGGCGAGCAGTACTTC.

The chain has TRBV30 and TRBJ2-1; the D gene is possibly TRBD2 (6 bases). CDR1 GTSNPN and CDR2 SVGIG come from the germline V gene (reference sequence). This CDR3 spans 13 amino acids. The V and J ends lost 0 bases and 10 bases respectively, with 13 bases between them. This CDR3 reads CAWSVPGAGEQFF. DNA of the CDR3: TGTGCCTGGAGTGTACCTGGGGCGGGGGAGCAGTTCTTC.

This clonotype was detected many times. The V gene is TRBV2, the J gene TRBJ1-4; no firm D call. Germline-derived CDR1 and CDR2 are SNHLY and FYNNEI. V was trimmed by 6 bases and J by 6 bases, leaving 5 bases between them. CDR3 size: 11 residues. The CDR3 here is CASSPHEKLFF. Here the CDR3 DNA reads TGTGCCAGCAGCCCTCATGAAAAACTGTTTTTT.

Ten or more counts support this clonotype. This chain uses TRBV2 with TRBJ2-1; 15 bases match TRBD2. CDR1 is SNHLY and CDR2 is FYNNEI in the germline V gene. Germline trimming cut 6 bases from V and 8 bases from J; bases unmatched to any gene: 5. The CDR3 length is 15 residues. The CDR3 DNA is TGTGCCAGCAGCGGGACTAGCGGGAGGTCACATGAGCAGTTCTTC. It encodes CASSGTSGRSHEQFF.

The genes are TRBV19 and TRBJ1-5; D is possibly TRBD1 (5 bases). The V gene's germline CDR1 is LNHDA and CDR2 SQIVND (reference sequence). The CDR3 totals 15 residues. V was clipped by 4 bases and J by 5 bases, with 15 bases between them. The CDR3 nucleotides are TGTGCCAGTAGTAAGACAGCGAGTATCGATCAGCCCCAGCATTTT. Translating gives CASSKTASIDQPQHF.

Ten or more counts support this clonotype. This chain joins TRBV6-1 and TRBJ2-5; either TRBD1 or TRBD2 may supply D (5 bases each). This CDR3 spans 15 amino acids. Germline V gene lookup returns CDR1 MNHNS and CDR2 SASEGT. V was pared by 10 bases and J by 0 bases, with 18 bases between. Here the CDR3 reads CANRTGAAHQETQYF. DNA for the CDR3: TGTGCCAACCGAACCGGGGCAGCCCACCAAGAGACCCAGTACTTC.